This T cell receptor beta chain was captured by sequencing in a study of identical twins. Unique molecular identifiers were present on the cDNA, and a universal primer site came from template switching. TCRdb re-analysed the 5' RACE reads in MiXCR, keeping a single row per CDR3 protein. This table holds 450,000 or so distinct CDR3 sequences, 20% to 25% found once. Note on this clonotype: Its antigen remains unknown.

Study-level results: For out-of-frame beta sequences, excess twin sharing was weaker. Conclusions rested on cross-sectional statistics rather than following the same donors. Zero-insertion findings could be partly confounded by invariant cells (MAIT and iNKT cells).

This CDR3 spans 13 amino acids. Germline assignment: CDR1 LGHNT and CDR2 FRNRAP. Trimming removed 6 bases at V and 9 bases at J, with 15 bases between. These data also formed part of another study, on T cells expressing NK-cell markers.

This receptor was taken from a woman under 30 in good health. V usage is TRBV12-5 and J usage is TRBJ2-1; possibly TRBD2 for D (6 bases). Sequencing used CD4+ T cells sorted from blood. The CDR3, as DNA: TGTGCTAGTGGGGGCGGGACTGTGATTGAGCAGTTCTTC. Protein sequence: CASGGGTVIEQFF.